This T cell receptor (beta chain) was recorded in a study of T-cell memory formation after mild COVID-19 (dated by TCRdb to 2020 to 2023). Notes on the research overall: TCR sequence clusters from the two donors were found to be largely donor specific. T-cell clones expanding and contracting after mild COVID-19 in a couple of donors were tracked by longitudinal TCRalpha and TCRbeta repertoire sequencing. The cohort comprised two young, previously healthy adult volunteers, one female and one male. Points the paper makes about the study in general: Some responding clones were detected in pre-infection memory, suggesting pre-existing cross-reactive memory T cells joined the SARS-CoV-2 response. Contracting CD4+ clones appeared mostly in the CM and EM memory subsets, whereas CD8+ clones were enriched in EMRA. The study covered only a couple of mild cases, and larger cohorts including severe cases with pre-infection samples were considered necessary. The second-wave clones that peaked on day 37 were not confirmed to be SARS-CoV-2 specific. Balanced CD4/CD8 phenotypes were observed for clones contracting from day 15 to 85, whereas a bias towards CD4+ was observed for a second wave of clones expanding from day 15 to 37.

Ficoll-Paque density gradient centrifugation was the method used to isolate PBMCs. Turning to this clonotype: This receptor's antigen is unknown. No much larger clonotype is one base removed from it; base qualities were not supplied.

Sequencing relied on an Illumina NovaSeq 6000. Using 5'RACE with constant-segment primers, TCRalpha and TCRbeta cDNA libraries were constructed, with sample barcodes and unique molecular identifiers added in the process. RNA was extracted from every sample with Trizol reagent. The libraries were amplified in two PCR steps, and the second step added a second sample barcode and Illumina TruSeq adapters. Libraries were sequenced on an Illumina NovaSeq with 2 x 150 bp paired-end reads. The authors' analysis ran thus. Demultiplexing of reads and collapsing into UMI-guided consensus sequences were performed with migec v1.2.7. With mixcr v2.1.11, UMI consensuses were aligned to TRA and TRB V and J templates and assembled into clonotypes. Expanded or contracted clonotypes were those called significant by both edgeR and NoisET, with noise models trained on biological replicates. For edgeR calls, the cutoffs were a false discovery rate-adjusted p below 0.01 and a log2 fold-change threshold of 1. As an exploratory analysis of dynamics, max-normalized trajectories of the 1000 most abundant clonotypes were examined with PCA combined with hierarchical clustering. Separately sequenced CD4+ and CD8+ repertoires were used to assign a CD4 or CD8 phenotype to each responding clone. The public reads were run again by TCRdb, first through fastp at Q25 and then through MiXCR, and only productive beta chains were kept. Rows with a matching CDR3 protein are joined into one entry that keeps the most common DNA and genes. The V and J calls reflect TCRdb's pipeline rather than the authors' work. For this sample there are 100,000 or so distinct CDR3 sequences; approximately 12% appear just once. The top ten clonotypes cover more than 35% of the sample.

From a lookup of the germline V gene (reference sequence), CDR1 and CDR2 are MNHNY and SVGAGI. Counted from cysteine to phenylalanine, this CDR3 has 15 amino acids. CDR3 DNA is the only sequence kept; it has 45 bases, read in frame from the first base. V sheds 5 bases and J sheds 5 bases, leaving 18 bases between their ends. The sequenced sample consisted of PBMCs or a T cell subset sorted from them (not recorded which). The rearranged chain carries TRBV6-6 and TRBJ1-1, with the D gene not confidently named. This clonotype originated in a man aged 18 to 35 who had mild COVID-19 (a few samples of this study predate the infection). The sample titles of this study are shuffled in the database, so cell type and time point are left out; the donor was told from shared clones. CDR3 sequence: CASSIPEVRRTEAFF. The sequenced DNA is TGTGCCAGCAGTATCCCCGAGGTACGGCGAACTGAAGCTTTCTTT.